The 27 T cell receptor beta chains reported below all come from one sample, sequenced in a study of T cells in Graves' hyperthyroidism and ophthalmopathy. The investigators amplified TCR beta CDR3 regions from RNA transcripts. First-round RT-PCR targeting the TCR CDR3 was performed with the HTBI primer set. TCRdb re-analysed the multiplex PCR reads in MiXCR, keeping a single row per CDR3 protein. Seen here are a few hundred thousand distinct CDR3 sequences, more than 45% observed once, and the top ten hold roughly 7.7%. Sequencing was done on a sample of peripheral blood or thyroid tissue (not recorded which). The receptor set was obtained from a woman aged 18 to 35 with Graves' hyperthyroidism.

This clonotype has a handful of counts. The chain joins TRBV27 to TRBJ2-3, with 11 bases identical to TRBD2. CDR3 size: 15 residues. With V trimmed by 5 bases and J by 1 base, 2 bases remained unmatched. Germline V gives CDR1 MNHEY, CDR2 SMNVEV (reference sequence). This CDR3 is CASSTGLAGTDTQYF. Here the CDR3 DNA reads TGTGCCAGCAGTACGGGACTAGCGGGCACAGATACGCAGTATTTT.

This clonotype appeared a few times. The chain is built from TRBV20-1 and TRBJ1-1; 7 bases match TRBD1. Germline CDR1 DFQATT, CDR2 SNEGSKA (reference sequence). The CDR3 covers 14 residues. Trimming at V came to 2 bases and at J to 5 bases, leaving 8 bases not matched to a gene. The CDR3 region is CSARRGGQKTEAFF. In nucleotides, the CDR3 is TGCAGTGCTAGACGAGGGGGACAGAAGACTGAAGCTTTCTTT.

The V and J genes are TRBV6-1 and TRBJ2-7, with TRBD2 matching over 11 bases. Germline values: CDR1 MNHNS, CDR2 SASEGT. V was clipped by 6 bases and J by 0 bases; unmatched bases: 4. The CDR3 spans 15 residues. The CDR3 DNA is TGTGCCAGCAGCGAGACTAGCGGGATCTCCTACGAGCAGTACTTC. Translation gives CASSETSGISYEQYF.

This clonotype was counted many times. The gene calls are TRBV4-1 and TRBJ2-7, with a tentative D call TRBD1 (5 bases). Between the trimmed V and J ends, which lost 1 base and 2 bases, there was a span of 9 bases. The CDR3 is 14 amino acids. Germline lookup yields CDR1 MGHRA and CDR2 YSYEKL. The CDR3 nucleotides read TGCGCCAGCAGCCAAGGACAGCTCCCCTACGAGCAGTACTTC. Protein: CASSQGQLPYEQYF.

This clonotype was detected ten times or more. This chain links TRBV10-3 with TRBJ2-2; a weak D match, TRBD1 (5 bases). Germline CDR1 ENHRY, CDR2 SYGVKD. CDR3 size: 13 residues. V was shortened by 3 bases and J by 4 bases, with 6 bases between the two germline ends. CDR3 residues: CAISEQATGELFF. The CDR3 DNA reads TGTGCCATCAGTGAACAGGCCACCGGGGAGCTGTTTTTT.

This clonotype was counted a single time. A single base separates this from a much larger clone, so it may be a read error. The chain joins TRBV7-7 to TRBJ2-7; D unclear. The CDR3 totals 13 residues. The germline CDR1 and CDR2 sequences are SSHAT and FNYEAQ (reference sequence). CDR3 sequence reads: CASSSGPNNEQYF. CDR3 nucleotides: TGTGCTAGCAGCTCCGGACCCAACAATGAGCAGTACTTC. The entire variable domain, with the rest obtained from reference TRBV7-7 and TRBJ2-7, is as follows: GAGVSQSPRYKVTKRGQDVTLRCDPISSHATLYWYQQALGQGPEFLTYFNYEAQPDKSGLPSDRFSAERPEGSISTLTIQRTEQRDSAMYRCASSSGPNNEQYFGPGTRLTVT.

A remark on this clonotype: Here the CDR3 omits its conserved ending phenylalanine or tryptophan, so a read error is the likely source. The chain carries TRBV9 and TRBJ1-2, with TRBD1 identical over 8 bases. The CDR3 totals 16 residues. After removal of 7 bases from V and 6 bases from J, the junction contained 17 bases not matched to a gene. Germline V lookup: CDR1 SGDLS, CDR2 YYNGEE. CDR3 in amino acids: CASSPLGGQGGHGYTL. CDR3 DNA: TGTGCCAGCTCACCACTCGGAGGACAGGGAGGGCATGGCTACACCCTC.

The chain carries TRBV20-1 and TRBJ2-2; D is unclear. Per the germline V gene, CDR1 is DFQATT and CDR2 is SNEGSKA (reference sequence). Trimming took 3 bases from V and 8 from J, leaving 13 bases between them. The length of the CDR3 is 13 residues. In nucleotides, the CDR3 is TGCAGTGCTAGCGGCCCGATTCCAGGGGAGCTGTTTTTT. Its protein product is CSASGPIPGELFF.

This clonotype has a count of ten or more. The V gene is TRBV12-3 or TRBV12-4, the J gene TRBJ2-5, with 16 bases fitting TRBD2. V lost 4 bases, J lost 4 bases, and 9 bases stayed unmatched. This CDR3 contains 18 residues. CDR3 protein: CASSSPGTSGRGGETQYF. CDR3 DNA: TGTGCCAGCAGTTCGCCCGGGACTAGCGGGAGGGGGGGAGAGACCCAGTACTTC.

This chain links TRBV7-2 with TRBJ2-7; the match to TRBD2 covers 12 bases. This CDR3 is built from 17 residues. Germline V CDR1 and CDR2: SGHTA, FQGNSA. J gave up 2 bases and V 1 base, and 6 bases lay outside the gene matches. The CDR3 nucleotides read TGTGCCAGCAGCTTAGGGCTAGCGGGAGGGTTTCCCTACGAGCAGTACTTC. Amino acid sequence: CASSLGLAGGFPYEQYF.

In its sample, this clonotype was seen a few times. One end of the junction is discordant with germline, which a read error may explain. V usage is TRBV14 and J usage is TRBJ2-3; tentative D call: TRBD1 (7 bases). This CDR3 is 13 amino acids long. CDR1 and CDR2 from the germline V gene are SGHDN and FVKESK. The CDR3 sequence is CATSHTDREAQYF. CDR3 sequence (DNA): TGTGCCACCAGCCATACAGACAGGGAGGCGCAGTATTTT.

This clonotype has more than one count but fewer than ten. The limits of the CDR3 on the DNA are not certain, so only TCRdb's listed CDR3 is given. The J gene is TRBJ1-2, the V gene TRBV2; the tabulated D call, TRBD1, remains unverified against the DNA. The CDR3 totals 12 residues, both ends included. Germline V CDR1 and CDR2: SNHLY, FYNNEI. CDR3 amino acids: CASSFGTGSLLF.

V and J are TRBV29-1 and TRBJ2-7, with TRBD2 matching over 13 bases. In germline, CDR1 is SQVTM, CDR2 ANQGSEA. Trimming at V came to 6 bases and at J to 5 bases, leaving 7 bases not matched to a gene. The CDR3 contains 14 residues. CDR3 loop: CSVGGLAGDHEQYF. The CDR3 DNA sequence: TGCAGCGTCGGCGGACTAGCGGGAGACCACGAGCAGTACTTC.

The chain employs TRBV7-9 and TRBJ2-7; 7 bases fit TRBD2. J gave up 7 bases and V 1 base, and 7 bases lay outside the gene matches. CDR3 length equals 14 residues. CDR1 and CDR2 from the germline V gene are SEHNR and FQNEAQ (reference sequence). CDR3 sequence reads: CASSLGRDYNEQYF. The DNA for the CDR3 is TGTGCCAGCAGCTTAGGGCGGGACTACAATGAGCAGTACTTC.

This clonotype has only a few counts. The junction shows a germline mismatch at one end, possibly a read error. The chain has TRBV7-2 and TRBJ2-7; TRBD2 might be the D (6 bases). The germline V gene encodes CDR1 SGHTA and CDR2 FQGNSA. The CDR3 has 17 residues. As DNA, the CDR3 is TGTGCCGGCAGTCCCAATAAGGCGGGACCCAACTCCTACGAGCAGTACTTC. It is translated as CAGSPNKAGPNSYEQYF.

This clonotype occurred many times. The chain recombines TRBV7-3 with TRBJ2-2; D gene unclear. V was pared by 1 base and J by 5 bases, with 8 bases between. The CDR3 is made up of 14 amino acids. The V gene's germline CDR1 is SGHTA and CDR2 FQGTGA. CDR3 DNA: TGTGCCAGCAGCTTAAGCTCGGTTACCGGGGAGCTGTTTTTT. Translating gives CASSLSSVTGELFF. Variable domain in full (rest from reference TRBV7-3 and TRBJ2-2): GAGVSQTPSNKVTEKGKYVELRCDPISGHTALYWYRQSLGQGPEFLIYFQGTGAADDSGLPNDRFFAVRPEGSVSTLKIQRTERGDSAVYLCASSLSSVTGELFFGEGSRLTVL.

V gene TRBV24-1 combines with J gene TRBJ2-5; 16 positions agree with TRBD2. The CDR3 is made up of 18 amino acids. Trimming took 3 bases from V and 3 from J; bases not matched to a gene: 6. Germline V gene sequence: CDR1 KGHDR, CDR2 SFDVKD. CDR3 in amino acids: CATSDQGLAGGIEETQYF. CDR3 bases: TGTGCCACCAGTGATCAGGGACTAGCGGGAGGGATCGAAGAGACCCAGTACTTC.

This clonotype showed up many times. The J gene is TRBJ1-3, the V gene TRBV9, with TRBD1 as a possible D gene (6 bases). Germline CDR1 and CDR2: SGDLS and YYNGEE. The CDR3 spans 16 residues. V shed 3 bases and J shed 6 bases, with 19 bases lying between them. The CDR3 DNA sequence: TGTGCCAGCAGCGGCGGTTTAGGAGGGGGGAAAAACACCATATATTTT. Its protein is CASSGGLGGGKNTIYF.

The chain recombines TRBV20-1 with TRBJ2-5; TRBD2 is a possible D gene (5 bases). This CDR3 region has 16 residues. V was shortened by 3 bases and J by 2 bases, with 19 bases between the two germline ends. Germline V gene data show CDR1 as DFQATT and CDR2 as SNEGSKA (reference sequence). DNA for the CDR3: TGCAGTGCTAGTGGTCCCCCACCGGAGGAGCAAGAGACCCAGTACTTC. Protein: CSASGPPPEEQETQYF.

The chain links TRBV7-3 to TRBJ2-1; TRBD2 agrees at 7 bases. CDR1 and CDR2 (germline): SGHTA, FQGTGA. Germline trimming cut 6 bases from V and 2 bases from J; bases unmatched to any gene: 7. CDR3 length equals 15 residues. This CDR3 reads CASSFIAGAYNEQFF. The DNA of the CDR3 is TGTGCCAGCAGTTTTATAGCGGGTGCCTACAATGAGCAGTTCTTC.

In this sample, this clonotype turned up many times. The chain combines TRBV28 with TRBJ2-7; TRBD2 agrees at 9 bases. Trimming cost V 6 bases and J 7 bases; bases outside gene matches: 4. CDR1 is MDHEN and CDR2 is SYDVKM in the germline V gene. The CDR3 consists of 12 residues. CDR3 coding DNA: TGTGCCAGCAGACTAGCGGGCTTGGAGCAGTACTTC. Translated: CASRLAGLEQYF.

This clonotype showed up many times. This rearrangement joins TRBV9 to TRBJ1-2, with TRBD1 matching over 7 bases. The CDR3 totals 13 residues. CDR1 and CDR2 (germline): SGDLS, YYNGEE. V was clipped by 2 bases and J by 8 bases; unmatched bases: 6. CDR3 DNA sequence: TGTGCCAGCAGCGTGACAGGGACGGGCGGCTACACCTTC. This encodes CASSVTGTGGYTF. The full variable domain, in which reference TRBV9 and TRBJ1-2 provide the parts outside the CDR3, is DSGVTQTPKHLITATGQRVTLRCSPRSGDLSVYWYQQSLDQGLQFLIQYYNGEERAKGNILERFSAQQFPDLHSELNLSSLELGDSALYFCASSVTGTGGYTFGSGTRLTVV.

The V and J genes are TRBV18 and TRBJ2-7; 14 bases match TRBD2. The CDR3 contains 17 residues. Germline loops: CDR1 KGHSH, CDR2 LQKENI. J lost 6 bases, V lost 6 bases, and 13 bases had no gene match. The CDR3 region is CASSPSRGLAGAIEQYF. The CDR3 bases are TGTGCCAGCTCCCCGAGCAGGGGACTAGCGGGAGCGATCGAGCAGTACTTC.

This clonotype was detected many times. This rearrangement joins TRBV20-1 to TRBJ2-5, with 7 bases that match TRBD1. Germline loops: CDR1 DFQATT, CDR2 SNEGSKA (reference sequence). Unmatched junction bases numbered 5, after V lost 0 bases and J lost 1 base. The CDR3 totals 15 residues. In DNA form, the CDR3 reads TGCAGTGCTAGAGATCTGGGACAGTCCCAAGAGACCCAGTACTTC. Translation: CSARDLGQSQETQYF.

The table lists this clonotype with many counts. The chain recombines TRBV4-2 with TRBJ2-7; D is ambiguous. Looked up from germline, CDR1 is LGHNA and CDR2 is YNFKEQ. CDR3 length equals 13 residues. Trimming took 0 bases from V and 2 from J, leaving 5 bases between them. The CDR3 loop reads CASSQERTYEQYF. Here the CDR3 DNA reads TGTGCCAGCAGCCAAGAGCGGACCTACGAGCAGTACTTC.

The chain recombines TRBV7-7 with TRBJ2-1; 10 nucleotides match TRBD1. The CDR3 totals 17 residues. V trimming: 5 bases; J trimming: 6 bases; junction bases outside the gene matches: 13. Germline V gene data show CDR1 as SSHAT and CDR2 as FNYEAQ (reference sequence). CDR3 region: CASSPGGGTGAINEQFF. CDR3 nucleotides: TGTGCCAGCAGCCCAGGGGGGGGGACAGGGGCGATCAATGAGCAGTTCTTC.

This clonotype was picked up a small number of times. The rearrangement uses TRBV30 and TRBJ1-1, with a possible D match to TRBD1 (6 bases). V was shortened by 8 bases and J by 9 bases, with 25 bases between the two germline ends. The length of the CDR3 is 14 residues. Germline values: CDR1 GTSNPN, CDR2 SVGIG (reference sequence). CDR3 in DNA: TGTGCCGGAGGAGGGGGTCCAGTAGGAGGAAAAGCTTTCTTT. It encodes CAGGGGPVGGKAFF.